The rows below give T cell receptor beta chains drawn from one sample of a study of T cells expressing NK-cell markers. TCRdb reprocessed the 5' RACE reads and keeps a single row for each CDR3 protein, giving no DNA. In total, the table holds roughly 390,000 distinct CDR3 sequences. What was sequenced was blood T cells: a sorted CD56 or NKG2C T cell subset, CD4+ or CD8+ T cells, or bulk PBMC T cells (not recorded which). The source of these receptors is a man aged 18-69 years in good health. Both conserved end residues are part of each CDR3. Fields, in order: V gene, J gene, CDR3 protein.

>TRBV21-1|TRBJ1-2
CASNPGGRGNYGYTF
>TRBV4-2|TRBJ2-5
CASSQGGASGVQETQYF
>TRBV5-6|TRBJ2-3
CASSSPPWGTSGSPDTQYF
>TRBV5-5|TRBJ2-1
CASSLEGTAAGYEQFF
>TRBV7-8|TRBJ2-3
CASSSASGRSTDTQYF
>TRBV29-1|TRBJ1-6
CSVRTSSYNSPLHF
>TRBV6-4|TRBJ2-2
CASSGGFTGELFF
>TRBV20-1|TRBJ1-5
CSAQQGGKAHSNQPQHF
>TRBV3-1|TRBJ1-6
CASSQAGNGSPLHF
>TRBV6-1|TRBJ2-7
CASRRQILSPGQYF
>TRBV3-1|TRBJ2-3
CASSQGLAGGSRTDTQYF
>TRBV27|TRBJ1-6
CASSLELYNSPLHF
>TRBV9|TRBJ2-2
CASSVVTGRPGELFF
>TRBV11-2|TRBJ2-3
CASSLDLGDTQYF
>TRBV15|TRBJ2-6
CATSKWGFSGANVLTF
>TRBV18|TRBJ1-3
CASSPLGDGNTIYF
>TRBV6-5|TRBJ1-2
CASRDSRDYGYTF
>TRBV5-6|TRBJ2-5
CASSLLEQETQYF
>TRBV11-1|TRBJ2-1
CASSGGLAGGSSYNEQFF
>TRBV4-1|TRBJ2-2
CASSSPGSNTGELFF